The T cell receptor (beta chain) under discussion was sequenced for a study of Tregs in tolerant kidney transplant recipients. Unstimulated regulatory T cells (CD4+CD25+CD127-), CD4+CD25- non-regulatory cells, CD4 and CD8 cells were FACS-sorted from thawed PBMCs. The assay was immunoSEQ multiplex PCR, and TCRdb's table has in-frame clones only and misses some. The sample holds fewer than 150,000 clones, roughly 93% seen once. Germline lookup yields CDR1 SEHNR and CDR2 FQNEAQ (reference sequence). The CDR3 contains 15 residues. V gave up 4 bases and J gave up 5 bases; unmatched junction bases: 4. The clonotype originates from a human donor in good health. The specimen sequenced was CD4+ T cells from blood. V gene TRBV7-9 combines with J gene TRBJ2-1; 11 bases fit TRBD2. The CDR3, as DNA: TGTGCCAGCAGCTATAGCGGGAGGGCTAACAATGAGCAGTTCTTC. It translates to CASSYSGRANNEQFF.